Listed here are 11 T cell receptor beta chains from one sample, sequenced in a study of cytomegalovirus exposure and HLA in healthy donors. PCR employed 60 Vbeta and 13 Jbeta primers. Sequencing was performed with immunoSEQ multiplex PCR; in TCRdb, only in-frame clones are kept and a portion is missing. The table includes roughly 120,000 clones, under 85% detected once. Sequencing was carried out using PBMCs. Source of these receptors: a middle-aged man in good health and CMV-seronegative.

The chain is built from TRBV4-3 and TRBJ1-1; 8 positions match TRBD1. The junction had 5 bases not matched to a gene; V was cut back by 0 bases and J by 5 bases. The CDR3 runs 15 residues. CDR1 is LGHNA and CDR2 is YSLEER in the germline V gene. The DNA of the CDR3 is TGCGCCAGCAGCCAAGAGACAGGGGTATTAACTGAAGCTTTCTTT. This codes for CASSQETGVLTEAFF.

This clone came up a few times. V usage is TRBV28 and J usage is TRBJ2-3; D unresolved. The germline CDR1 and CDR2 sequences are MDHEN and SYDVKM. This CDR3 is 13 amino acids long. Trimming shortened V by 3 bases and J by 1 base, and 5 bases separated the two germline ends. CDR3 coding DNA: TGTGCCAGCAGTTTCTACCGCACAGATACGCAGTATTTT. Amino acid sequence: CASSFYRTDTQYF.

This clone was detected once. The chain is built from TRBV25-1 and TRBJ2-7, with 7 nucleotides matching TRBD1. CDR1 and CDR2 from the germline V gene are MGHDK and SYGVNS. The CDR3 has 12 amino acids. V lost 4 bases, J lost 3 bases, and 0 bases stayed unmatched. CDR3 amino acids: CASSGDSYEQYF. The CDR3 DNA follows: TGTGCCAGCAGTGGGGACAGCTACGAGCAGTACTTC.

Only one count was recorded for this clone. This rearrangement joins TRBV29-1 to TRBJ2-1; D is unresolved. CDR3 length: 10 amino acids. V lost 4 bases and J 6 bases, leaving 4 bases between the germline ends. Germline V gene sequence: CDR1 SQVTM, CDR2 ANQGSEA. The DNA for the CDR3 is TGCAGCGTTGTTCGCAATGAGCAGTTCTTC. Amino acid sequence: CSVVRNEQFF.

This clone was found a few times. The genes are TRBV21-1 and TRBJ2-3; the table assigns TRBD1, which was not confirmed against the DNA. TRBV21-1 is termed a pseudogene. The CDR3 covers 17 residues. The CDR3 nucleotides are TGTGCCAGCAGCAAAGCGAGCCCAGGTCCTATCACAGATACGCAGTATTTT. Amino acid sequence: CASSKASPGPITDTQYF.

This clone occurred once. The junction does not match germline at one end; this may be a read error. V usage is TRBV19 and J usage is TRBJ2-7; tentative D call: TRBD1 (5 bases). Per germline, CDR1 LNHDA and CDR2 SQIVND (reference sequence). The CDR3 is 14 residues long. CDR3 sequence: CASSQGQRSYEQYF. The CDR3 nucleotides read TGTGCTAGTAGTCAAGGACAACGTAGCTACGAGCAGTACTTC.

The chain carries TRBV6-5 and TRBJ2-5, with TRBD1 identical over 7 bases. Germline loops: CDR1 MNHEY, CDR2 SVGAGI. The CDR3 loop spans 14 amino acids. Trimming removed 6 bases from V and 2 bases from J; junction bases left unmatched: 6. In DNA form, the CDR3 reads TGTGCCAGCAGGACAGGGTCTTTTCAAGAGACCCAGTACTTC. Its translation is CASRTGSFQETQYF.

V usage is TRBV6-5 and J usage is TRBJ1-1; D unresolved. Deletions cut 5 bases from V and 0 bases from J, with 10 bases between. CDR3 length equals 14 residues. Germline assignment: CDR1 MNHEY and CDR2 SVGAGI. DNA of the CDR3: TGTGCCAGCAGTCGGGGTACCCTGAACACTGAAGCTTTCTTT. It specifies CASSRGTLNTEAFF.

The CDR3 spells CASSPGQPNTEAFF. The CDR3 DNA reads as TGTGCCAGCAGCCCCGGACAGCCCAACACTGAAGCTTTCTTT. This chain connects TRBV13 to TRBJ1-1; perhaps TRBD1 as D (6 bases). From germline, CDR1 is PRHDT and CDR2 FYEKMQ (reference sequence). The V end lost 5 bases, the J end lost 2 bases, and 12 bases lay between the germline ends. The CDR3 spans 14 residues.

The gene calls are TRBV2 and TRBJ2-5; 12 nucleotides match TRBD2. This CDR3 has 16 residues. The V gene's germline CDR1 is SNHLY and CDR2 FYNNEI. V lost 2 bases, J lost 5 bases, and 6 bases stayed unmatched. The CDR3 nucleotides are TGTGCCAGCAGTGAACCCCTAGCGGGGGGGCGTGAGACCCAGTACTTC. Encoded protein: CASSEPLAGGRETQYF.

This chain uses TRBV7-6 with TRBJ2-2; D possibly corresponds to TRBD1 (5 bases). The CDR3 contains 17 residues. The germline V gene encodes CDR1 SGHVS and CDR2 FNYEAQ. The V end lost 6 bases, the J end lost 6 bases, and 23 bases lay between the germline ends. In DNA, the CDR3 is TGTGCCAGCAGACTCTTTGGGCCGCCGACAGCCCCCGGGGAGCTGTTTTTT. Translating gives CASRLFGPPTAPGELFF.